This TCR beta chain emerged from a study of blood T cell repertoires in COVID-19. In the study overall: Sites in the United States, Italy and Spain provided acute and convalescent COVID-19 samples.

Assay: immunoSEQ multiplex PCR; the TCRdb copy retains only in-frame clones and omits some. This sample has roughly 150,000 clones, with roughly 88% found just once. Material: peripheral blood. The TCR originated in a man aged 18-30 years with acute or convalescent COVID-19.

CDR3 residues: CASSQDSGLRGDTQYF. CDR3 DNA sequence: TGTGCCAGCAGCCAAGATTCGGGACTCCGAGGAGATACGCAGTATTTT. The rearrangement uses TRBV3-1 (or the pseudogene TRBV3-2) and TRBJ2-3; possible D gene TRBD2, 6 bases. V dropped 0 bases and J dropped 5 bases, with 15 bases sitting between them. Germline lookup yields CDR1 LGHDT and CDR2 YNNKEL (reference sequence). The CDR3 runs 16 residues.